This entry describes one T cell receptor (beta chain). This clone was seen more than once but under ten times. What antigen it recognizes has not been identified. Base qualities are not recorded, but no much larger clone differs from it by a single base. CDR1 and CDR2 are read off the germline V gene (reference sequence) as SEHNR and FQNEAQ. The CDR3 runs 15 amino acids, cysteine and phenylalanine included. The only DNA kept is the CDR3, 45 bases in frame from the first base. V and J are trimmed by 5 bases and 0 bases, and the gene matches miss 5 bases of the junction. PBMCs were isolated by density centrifugation and stained for CD3, CD4 and CD8, and CD4+ and CD8+ T cells were sorted on a FACSAria. Unaffected controls provided scalp biopsies and blood samples. The library was obtained by the immunoSEQ multiplex PCR assay. RNA was extracted from all samples and reverse transcribed into cDNA, which served as template for TCR sequencing. First-strand cDNA was synthesized using SuperScript III with a 2:1 mix of oligo-dT and random hexamers. Amplification bias was assessed with a synthetic immune receptor repertoire, and residual bias was removed computationally. The published analysis was carried out like this. Raw reads were preprocessed for error removal, and CDR3 was defined according to IMGT conventions as running from the conserved cysteine to phenylalanine. Clonality was computed by normalizing Shannon entropy by log2 of the number of productive unique TCRs and subtracting the result from 1. CD4 or CD8 identity of scalp clones was inferred by cross-referencing scalp TCRbeta sequences with sorted blood CD4 and CD8 repertoires. This is the immuneACCESS table as TCRdb keeps it, with only in-frame sequences that have V and J called. A part of the clones is gone; compared with another copy, unresolved V genes explain less than half, and the rest is unexplained. V and J calls and clone size are given by that table; D and trimming were obtained from the DNA. The table for this sample lists 120,000 to 150,000 clones; 62% of them were counted only once. The top ten clones comprise 30% to 45% of the sample.

The sample is drawn from a study of CD8+ T cells in alopecia areata (dated by TCRdb to between 2018 and 2020). Looking at the study overall: High-throughput TCRbeta sequencing was used to examine T cell clonal expansion in alopecia areata in both the C3H/HeJ mouse model and human patients. TCRbeta CDR3 regions were amplified by immunoSEQ multiplex PCR with 35 Vbeta forward and 13 Jbeta reverse primers. RNA was obtained with the PAXgene miRNA kit for fixed scalp, the miRNeasy kit for PBMCs, and the RNeasy kit for mouse skin. Scalp tissue and sorted CD4+ and CD8+ peripheral blood T cells from patchy and totalis/universalis alopecia areata patients and from healthy controls were covered by human TCRbeta sequencing. Scalp clonality was compared across normal scalp (n=4), patchy alopecia areata scalp (n=8), and alopecia totalis/universalis scalp (n=8). The paper's findings and limits, for the study overall: Higher clonality and more expanded CD8+ clones were observed in lesional scalp than in normal scalp, particularly in alopecia totalis/universalis, a finding suggestive of antigenic drive. Scalp TCR repertoire analysis is complicated because resident alphabeta T cells in normal human skin are also sequenced, whereas mouse skin is dominated by gammadelta T cells. TCR sequences shared between patients were less clear than in mice, possibly partly because of HLA diversity in the patient population.

Sample: CD8+ T cells sorted from blood. The V and J genes are TRBV7-9 and TRBJ1-1; 8 middle bases align to TRBD1. This TCR came from a human donor in good health. For the CDR3, the sequence is CASSPQDRVNTEAFF. Here is the DNA: TGTGCCAGCAGCCCTCAGGACAGGGTGAACACTGAAGCTTTCTTT.